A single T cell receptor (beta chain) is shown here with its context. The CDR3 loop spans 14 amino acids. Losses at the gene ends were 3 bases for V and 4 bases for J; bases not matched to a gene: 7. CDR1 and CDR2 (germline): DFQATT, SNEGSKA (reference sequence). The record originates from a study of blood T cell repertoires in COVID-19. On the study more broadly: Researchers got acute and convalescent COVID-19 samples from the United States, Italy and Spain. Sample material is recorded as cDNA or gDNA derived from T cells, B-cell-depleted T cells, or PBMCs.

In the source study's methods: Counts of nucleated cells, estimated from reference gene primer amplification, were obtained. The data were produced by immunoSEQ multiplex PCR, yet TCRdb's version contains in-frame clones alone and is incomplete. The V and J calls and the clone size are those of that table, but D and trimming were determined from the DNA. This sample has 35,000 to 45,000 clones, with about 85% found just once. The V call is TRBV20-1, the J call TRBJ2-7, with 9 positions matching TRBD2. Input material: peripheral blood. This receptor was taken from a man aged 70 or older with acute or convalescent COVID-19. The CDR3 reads CSASSGTSWYEQYF. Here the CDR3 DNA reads TGCAGTGCTAGTTCCGGGACTAGCTGGTACGAGCAGTACTTC.